This TCR beta chain was captured in a study of CD8 T cells in ankylosing spondylitis. Points from the study as a whole: Disease-linked clones were CD8+ and relatively rare in peripheral blood. According to the report, clones linked to the disease were significantly enriched in matched synovial fluid samples taken from ankylosing spondylitis patients.

A remark on this clonotype: Its antigen is not known.

Trimming took 5 bases from V and 1 from J; bases not matched to a gene: 3. The CDR3 has 14 residues. MiXCR, run by TCRdb on the 5' RACE reads, gives a single entry per CDR3 protein. The sample lists 250,000 to 300,000 distinct CDR3 sequences; around 18% were seen once. The rearrangement uses TRBV12-3 or TRBV12-4 and TRBJ2-5; TRBD2 aligns across 8 bases. The sequence was obtained from a male donor with ankylosing spondylitis or in good health (not recorded which). The sample consisted of blood, either unsorted or a sorted T cell fraction (not recorded which). In DNA, the CDR3 is TGTGCCAGCAGTAATAGCGGGATCCAAGAGACCCAGTACTTC. It is translated as CASSNSGIQETQYF.